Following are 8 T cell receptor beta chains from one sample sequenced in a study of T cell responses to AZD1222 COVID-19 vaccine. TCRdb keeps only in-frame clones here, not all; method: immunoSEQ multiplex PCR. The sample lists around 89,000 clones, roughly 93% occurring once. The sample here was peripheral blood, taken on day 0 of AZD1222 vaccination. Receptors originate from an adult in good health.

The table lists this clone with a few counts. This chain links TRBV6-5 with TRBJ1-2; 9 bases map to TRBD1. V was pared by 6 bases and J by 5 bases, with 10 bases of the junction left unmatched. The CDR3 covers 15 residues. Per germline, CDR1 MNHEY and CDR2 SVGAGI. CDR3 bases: TGTGCCAGCAGCCCCGGACAGGGGTATCTATATGGCTACACCTTC. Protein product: CASSPGQGYLYGYTF.

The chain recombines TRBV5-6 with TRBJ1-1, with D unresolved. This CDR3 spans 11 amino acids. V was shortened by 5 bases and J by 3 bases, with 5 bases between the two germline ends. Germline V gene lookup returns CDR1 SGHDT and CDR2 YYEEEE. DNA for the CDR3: TGTGCCAGCAGTACTTACACTGAAGCTTTCTTT. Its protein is CASSTYTEAFF.

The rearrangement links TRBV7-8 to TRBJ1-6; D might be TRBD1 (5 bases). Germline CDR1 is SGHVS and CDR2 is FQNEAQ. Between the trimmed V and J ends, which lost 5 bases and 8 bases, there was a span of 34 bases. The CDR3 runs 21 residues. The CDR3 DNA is TGTGCCAGCAGCAGACTCCCCTGGGGGTCTACTGAGGCCCGGGTGGATTCACCCCTCCACTTT. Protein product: CASSRLPWGSTEARVDSPLHF.

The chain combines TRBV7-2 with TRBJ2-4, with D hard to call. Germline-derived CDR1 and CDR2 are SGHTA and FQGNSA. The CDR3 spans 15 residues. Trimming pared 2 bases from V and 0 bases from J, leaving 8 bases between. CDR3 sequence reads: CASSLNRVAKNIQYF. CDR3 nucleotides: TGTGCCAGCAGCTTAAACAGAGTAGCCAAAAACATTCAGTACTTC.

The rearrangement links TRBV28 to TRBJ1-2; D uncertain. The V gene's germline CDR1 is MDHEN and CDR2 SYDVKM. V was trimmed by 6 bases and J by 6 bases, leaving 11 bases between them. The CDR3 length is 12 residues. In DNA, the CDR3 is TGTGCCAGCAGCTTAATGTACGATGGCTACACCTTC. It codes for CASSLMYDGYTF.

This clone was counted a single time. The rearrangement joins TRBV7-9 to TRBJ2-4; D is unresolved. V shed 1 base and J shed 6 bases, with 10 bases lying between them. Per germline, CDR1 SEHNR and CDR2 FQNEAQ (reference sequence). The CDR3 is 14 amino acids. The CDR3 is CASSLEYRANIQYF. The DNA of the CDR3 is TGTGCCAGCAGCTTAGAGTACAGAGCAAACATTCAGTACTTC. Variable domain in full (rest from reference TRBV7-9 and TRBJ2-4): DTGVSQNPRHKITKRGQNVTFRCDPISEHNRLYWYRQTLGQGPEFLTYFQNEAQLEKSRLLSDRFSAERPKGSFSTLEIQRTEQGDSAMYLCASSLEYRANIQYFGAGTRLSVL.

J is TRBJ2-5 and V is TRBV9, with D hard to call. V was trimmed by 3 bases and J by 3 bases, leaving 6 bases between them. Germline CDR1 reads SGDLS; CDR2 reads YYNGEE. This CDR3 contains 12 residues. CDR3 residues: CASSANEETQYF. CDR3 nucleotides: TGTGCCAGCAGCGCGAATGAAGAGACCCAGTACTTC.

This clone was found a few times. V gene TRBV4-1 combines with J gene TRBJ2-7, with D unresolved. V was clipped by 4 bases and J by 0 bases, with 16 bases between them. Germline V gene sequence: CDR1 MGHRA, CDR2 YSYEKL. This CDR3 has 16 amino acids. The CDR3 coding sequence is TGCGCCAGCAGCCCCTCTGCGGTTCTCACCTCCTACGAGCAGTACTTC. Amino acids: CASSPSAVLTSYEQYF.